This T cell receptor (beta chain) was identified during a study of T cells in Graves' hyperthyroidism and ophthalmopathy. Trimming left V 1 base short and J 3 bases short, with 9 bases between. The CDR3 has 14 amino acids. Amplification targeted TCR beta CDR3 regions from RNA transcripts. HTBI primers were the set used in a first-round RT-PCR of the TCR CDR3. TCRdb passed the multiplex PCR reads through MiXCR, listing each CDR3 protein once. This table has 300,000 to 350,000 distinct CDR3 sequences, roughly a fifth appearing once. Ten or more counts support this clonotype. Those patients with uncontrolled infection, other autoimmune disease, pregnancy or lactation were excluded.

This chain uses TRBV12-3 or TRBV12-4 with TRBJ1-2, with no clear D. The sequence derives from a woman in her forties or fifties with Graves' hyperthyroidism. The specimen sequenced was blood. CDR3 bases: TGTGCCAGCAGTTTAGGCAGCAACTACTATGGCTACACCTTC. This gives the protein CASSLGSNYYGYTF.